Listed below are T cell receptor beta chains from one sample, sequenced in a study of graft-versus-host responses after intestinal transplantation. The antigens of these receptors remain unknown. Assay used: immunoSEQ multiplex PCR; TCRdb lists only in-frame clones, some missing. Of 90,000 to 150,000 clones in the sample, 80% to 95% were seen once. Source: unstimulated CD4+ T cells sorted from spleen or lymph node cells, taken before intestinal transplant. These receptors were obtained from a human donor who received an intestinal transplant. CDR3s include the opening cysteine and the closing phenylalanine or tryptophan. A D gene is named only where the DNA matches it firmly. Only some rows state a clone size, as once, few, many or a class for expanded clones.

d_call: TRBD2; j_call: TRBJ2-7; v_call: TRBV27; clone_size: .; cdr3_nt: TGTGCCAGCAGTGATAGCGGGGGGAGCTCCTACGAGCAGTACTTC; cdr3_aa: CASSDSGGSSYEQYF
d_call: TRBD1; j_call: TRBJ2-7; v_call: TRBV6-1; clone_size: once; cdr3_nt: TGTGCCAGCAGAAGGGACAGGGCTACAACCTACGAGCAGTACTTC; cdr3_aa: CASRRDRATTYEQYF
d_call: .; j_call: TRBJ2-5; v_call: TRBV29-1; clone_size: .; cdr3_nt: TGCAGCGCCAGCGGGGAGACCCAGTACTTC; cdr3_aa: CSASGETQYF
d_call: .; j_call: TRBJ2-7; v_call: TRBV27; clone_size: .; cdr3_nt: TGTGCCAGCAGTTTATCTCCCAGGGGACCCTACGAGCAGTACTTC; cdr3_aa: CASSLSPRGPYEQYF
d_call: TRBD1; j_call: TRBJ1-2; v_call: TRBV6-4; clone_size: .; cdr3_nt: TGTGCCAGCAGTCCACAGGGGGGCTATGGCTACACCTTC; cdr3_aa: CASSPQGGYGYTF
d_call: .; j_call: TRBJ2-4; v_call: TRBV11-2; clone_size: .; cdr3_nt: TGTGCCAGCAGGCCGTTGGACGGAAGAAACATTCAGTACTTC; cdr3_aa: CASRPLDGRNIQYF
d_call: TRBD1; j_call: TRBJ2-1; v_call: TRBV19; clone_size: .; cdr3_nt: TGTGCCAGTAGTAGGGTACAGGGGCGATACGATGAGCAGTTCTTC; cdr3_aa: CASSRVQGRYDEQFF
d_call: TRBD1; j_call: TRBJ1-5; v_call: TRBV27; clone_size: .; cdr3_nt: TGTGCCAGCAGTTCCGGACAGGGCGTTGGGCAGCCCCAGCATTTT; cdr3_aa: CASSSGQGVGQPQHF
d_call: .; j_call: TRBJ2-7; v_call: TRBV5-4; clone_size: .; cdr3_nt: TGTGCCAGCAGCTTAACCAAGCTAGCGTTTAACTCCTACGAGCAGTACTTC; cdr3_aa: CASSLTKLAFNSYEQYF
d_call: .; j_call: TRBJ1-3; v_call: TRBV9; clone_size: .; cdr3_nt: TGTGCCAGCAGCGTGAACGGGGGGGCTGGAAACACCATATATTTT; cdr3_aa: CASSVNGGAGNTIYF
d_call: .; j_call: TRBJ1-2; v_call: TRBV4-2; clone_size: .; cdr3_nt: TGTGCCAGCAGCCAAGTCTTCGCAGGGACAAATGGCTACACCTTC; cdr3_aa: CASSQVFAGTNGYTF
d_call: .; j_call: TRBJ2-7; v_call: TRBV6-5; clone_size: .; cdr3_nt: TGTGCCAGCAGCCCGGGATGGAGCTCCTACGAGCAGTACTTC; cdr3_aa: CASSPGWSSYEQYF
d_call: .; j_call: TRBJ2-2; v_call: TRBV11-2; clone_size: .; cdr3_nt: TGTGCCAGCAGCTTAGCTGGGCTCGGGGGCGGGAGACCCGGGGAGCTGTTTTTT; cdr3_aa: CASSLAGLGGGRPGELFF
d_call: .; j_call: TRBJ2-7; v_call: TRBV6-1; clone_size: .; cdr3_nt: TGTGCCAGCAGTGAAAAACTAAACTACGAGCAGTACTTC; cdr3_aa: CASSEKLNYEQYF
d_call: .; j_call: TRBJ2-7; v_call: TRBV20-1; clone_size: .; cdr3_nt: TGCAGTGCTATACAGGTCTACGAGCAGTACTTC; cdr3_aa: CSAIQVYEQYF
d_call: TRBD2; j_call: TRBJ2-7; v_call: TRBV30; clone_size: .; cdr3_nt: TGTGCCTGGAGAGCAGGGAGGGTTCCCTACGAGCAGTACTTC; cdr3_aa: CAWRAGRVPYEQYF
d_call: TRBD1; j_call: TRBJ1-2; v_call: TRBV28; clone_size: .; cdr3_nt: TGTGCCAGTTCGGGACAGTACTATGGCTACACCTTC; cdr3_aa: CASSGQYYGYTF
d_call: .; j_call: TRBJ2-2; v_call: TRBV6-1; clone_size: .; cdr3_nt: TGTGCCAGCACCAGGGACCTTCCCACCGGGGAGCTGTTTTTT; cdr3_aa: CASTRDLPTGELFF
d_call: .; j_call: TRBJ2-2; v_call: TRBV30; clone_size: .; cdr3_nt: TGTGCCTGGAACCCCAAAGGAGCGCAGACCGGGGAGCTGTTTTTT; cdr3_aa: CAWNPKGAQTGELFF
d_call: TRBD1; j_call: TRBJ2-5; v_call: TRBV28; clone_size: .; cdr3_nt: TGTGCCAGCAGCGAGGGACAGTCCACTAAGCAGTACTTC; cdr3_aa: CASSEGQSTKQYF
d_call: TRBD2; j_call: TRBJ2-5; v_call: TRBV6-1; clone_size: .; cdr3_nt: TGTGCCAGCAGTCCAAGCGGGGACTTAGGGACCCAGTACTTC; cdr3_aa: CASSPSGDLGTQYF
d_call: .; j_call: TRBJ2-3; v_call: TRBV19; clone_size: .; cdr3_nt: TGTGCCAGTAGTACGGGAGCACGCCCAGATACGCAGTATTTT; cdr3_aa: CASSTGARPDTQYF
d_call: .; j_call: TRBJ2-1; v_call: TRBV6-1; clone_size: once; cdr3_nt: TGTGCCAGCAGCCGATTTCGGGACTCAAGGGAGCAGTTCTTC; cdr3_aa: CASSRFRDSREQFF
d_call: .; j_call: TRBJ2-3; v_call: TRBV18; clone_size: .; cdr3_nt: TGTGCCAGCTCACCACCTGGAACAGATACGCAGTATTTT; cdr3_aa: CASSPPGTDTQYF
d_call: .; j_call: TRBJ2-3; v_call: TRBV7-3; clone_size: .; cdr3_nt: TGTGCCAGCAGCTTGGGCCGGACAGATACGCAGTATTTT; cdr3_aa: CASSLGRTDTQYF
d_call: .; j_call: TRBJ1-4; v_call: TRBV18; clone_size: .; cdr3_nt: TGTGCCAGCTCACCACGAGGGGCGGCTAATGAAAAACTGTTTTTT; cdr3_aa: CASSPRGAANEKLFF
d_call: .; j_call: TRBJ1-2; v_call: TRBV11-2; clone_size: .; cdr3_nt: TGTGCCAGCAGCTTAGTCTTGGGGGGTAACTATGGCTACACCTTC; cdr3_aa: CASSLVLGGNYGYTF
d_call: .; j_call: TRBJ2-7; v_call: TRBV6-5; clone_size: .; cdr3_nt: TGTGCCAGCAGCTCGGACTTTACCCCCTCCTACGAGCAGTACTTC; cdr3_aa: CASSSDFTPSYEQYF
d_call: TRBD1; j_call: TRBJ1-5; v_call: TRBV19; clone_size: .; cdr3_nt: TGTGCCAGTAGTAACCGGGACAGACTTAATCAGCCCCAGCATTTT; cdr3_aa: CASSNRDRLNQPQHF
d_call: .; j_call: TRBJ1-5; v_call: TRBV27; clone_size: .; cdr3_nt: TGTGCCAGCAGCCCTTTTAATAGCAATCAGCCCCAGCATTTT; cdr3_aa: CASSPFNSNQPQHF
d_call: .; j_call: TRBJ1-5; v_call: TRBV27; clone_size: .; cdr3_nt: TGTGCCAGCAGTTTAAGGGAGGACCAGCCCCAGCATTTT; cdr3_aa: CASSLREDQPQHF
d_call: .; j_call: TRBJ2-7; v_call: TRBV10-2; clone_size: .; cdr3_nt: TGCGCCAGCACGGCGGGGTCCTACGAGCAGTACTTC; cdr3_aa: CASTAGSYEQYF
d_call: .; j_call: TRBJ1-1; v_call: TRBV30; clone_size: .; cdr3_nt: TGTGCCTGGACGAGACAGATGAACACTGAAGCTTTCTTT; cdr3_aa: CAWTRQMNTEAFF
d_call: TRBD2; j_call: TRBJ2-1; v_call: TRBV5-1; clone_size: .; cdr3_nt: TGCGCCAGCAGCTCCGGGACTAGCGCTAATGAGCAGTTCTTC; cdr3_aa: CASSSGTSANEQFF
d_call: .; j_call: TRBJ1-1; v_call: TRBV30; clone_size: .; cdr3_nt: TGTGCCTGGGGGGGACGGCAGCTGAGCACTGAAGCTTTCTTT; cdr3_aa: CAWGGRQLSTEAFF
d_call: TRBD2; j_call: TRBJ2-3; v_call: TRBV30; clone_size: .; cdr3_nt: TGTGCCTGGAAAAATAGCGGGAACTCAGATACGCAGTATTTT; cdr3_aa: CAWKNSGNSDTQYF
d_call: .; j_call: TRBJ2-5; v_call: TRBV5-4; clone_size: .; cdr3_nt: TGTGCCAGCAGCCCCCCCGGTAAAGAGACCCAGTACTTC; cdr3_aa: CASSPPGKETQYF
d_call: .; j_call: TRBJ2-7; v_call: TRBV7-9; clone_size: .; cdr3_nt: TGTGCCAGCAGTCCCGTCTCCTCCTCCTACGAGCAGTACTTC; cdr3_aa: CASSPVSSSYEQYF
d_call: TRBD2; j_call: TRBJ2-1; v_call: TRBV11-2; clone_size: .; cdr3_nt: TGTGCCAGCAGCTTCCCGGCTAGCGGGAGTTCGTCCTACAATGAGCAGTTCTTC; cdr3_aa: CASSFPASGSSSYNEQFF
d_call: .; j_call: TRBJ1-3; v_call: TRBV7-9; clone_size: .; cdr3_nt: TGTGCCAGCAGCTTACGTTCACAGGGAACCGGAAACACCATATATTTT; cdr3_aa: CASSLRSQGTGNTIYF